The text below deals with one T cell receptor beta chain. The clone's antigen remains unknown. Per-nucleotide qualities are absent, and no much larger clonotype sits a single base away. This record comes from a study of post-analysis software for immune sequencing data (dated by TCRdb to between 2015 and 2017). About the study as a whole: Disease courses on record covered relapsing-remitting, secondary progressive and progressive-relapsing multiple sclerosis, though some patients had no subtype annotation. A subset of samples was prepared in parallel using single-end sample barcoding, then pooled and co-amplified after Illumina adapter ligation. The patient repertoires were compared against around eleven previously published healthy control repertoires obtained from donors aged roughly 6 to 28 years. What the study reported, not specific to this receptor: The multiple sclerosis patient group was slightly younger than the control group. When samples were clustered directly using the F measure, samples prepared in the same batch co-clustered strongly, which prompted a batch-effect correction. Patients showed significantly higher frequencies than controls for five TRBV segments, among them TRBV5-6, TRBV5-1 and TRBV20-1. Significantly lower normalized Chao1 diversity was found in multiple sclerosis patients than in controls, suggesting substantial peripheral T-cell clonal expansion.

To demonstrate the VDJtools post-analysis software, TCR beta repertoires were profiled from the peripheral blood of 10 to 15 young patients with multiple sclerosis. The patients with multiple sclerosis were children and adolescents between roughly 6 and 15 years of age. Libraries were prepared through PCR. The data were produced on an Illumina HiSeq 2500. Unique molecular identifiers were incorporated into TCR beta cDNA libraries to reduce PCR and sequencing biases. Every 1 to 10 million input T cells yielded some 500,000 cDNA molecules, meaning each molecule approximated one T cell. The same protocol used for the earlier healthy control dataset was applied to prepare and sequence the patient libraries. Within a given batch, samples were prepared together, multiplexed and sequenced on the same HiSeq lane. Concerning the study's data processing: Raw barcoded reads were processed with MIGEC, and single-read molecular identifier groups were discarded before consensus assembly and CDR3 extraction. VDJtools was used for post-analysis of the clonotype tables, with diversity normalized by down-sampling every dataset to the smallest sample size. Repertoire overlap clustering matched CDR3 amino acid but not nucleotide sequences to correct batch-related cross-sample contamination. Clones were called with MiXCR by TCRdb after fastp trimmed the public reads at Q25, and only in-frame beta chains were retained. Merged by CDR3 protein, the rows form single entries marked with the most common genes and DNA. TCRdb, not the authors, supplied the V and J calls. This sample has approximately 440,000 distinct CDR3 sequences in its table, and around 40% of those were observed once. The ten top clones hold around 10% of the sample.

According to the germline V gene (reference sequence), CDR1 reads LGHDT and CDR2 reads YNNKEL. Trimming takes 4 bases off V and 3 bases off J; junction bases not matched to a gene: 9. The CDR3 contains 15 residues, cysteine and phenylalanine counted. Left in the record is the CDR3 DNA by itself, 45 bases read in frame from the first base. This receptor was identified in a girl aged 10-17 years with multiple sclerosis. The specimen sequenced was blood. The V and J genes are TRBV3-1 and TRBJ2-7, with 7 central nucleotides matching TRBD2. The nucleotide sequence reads TGTGCCAGCAGCCTGGGGTCTAGCGGACTCTACGAGCAGTACTTC. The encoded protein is CASSLGSSGLYEQYF.